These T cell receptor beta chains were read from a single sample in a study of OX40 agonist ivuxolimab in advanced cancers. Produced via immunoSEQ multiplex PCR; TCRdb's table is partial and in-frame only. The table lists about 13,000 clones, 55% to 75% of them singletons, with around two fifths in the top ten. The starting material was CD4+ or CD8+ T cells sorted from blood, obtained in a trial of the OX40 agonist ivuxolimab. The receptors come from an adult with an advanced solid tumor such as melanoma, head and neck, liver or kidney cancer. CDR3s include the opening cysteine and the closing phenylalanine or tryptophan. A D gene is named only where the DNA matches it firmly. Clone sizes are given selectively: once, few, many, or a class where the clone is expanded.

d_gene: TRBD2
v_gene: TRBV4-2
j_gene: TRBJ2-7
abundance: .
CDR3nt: TGTGCCAGCAGCCCCCCAGGACTAGCGGGACACTACGAGCAGTACTTC
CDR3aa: CASSPPGLAGHYEQYF

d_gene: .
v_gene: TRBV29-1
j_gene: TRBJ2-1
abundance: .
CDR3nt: TGCAGCGTGGATGGAACTTACAATGAGCAGTTCTTC
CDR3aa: CSVDGTYNEQFF

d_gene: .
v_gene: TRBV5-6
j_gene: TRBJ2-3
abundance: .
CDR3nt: TGTGCCAGCAGCTTAGTTCCCAGGCCAGATACGCAGTATTTT
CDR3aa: CASSLVPRPDTQYF

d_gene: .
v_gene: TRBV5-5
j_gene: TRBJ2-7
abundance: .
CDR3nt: TGTGCCAGCAGCTTTTACAAGACCTACGAGCAGTACTTC
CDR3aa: CASSFYKTYEQYF

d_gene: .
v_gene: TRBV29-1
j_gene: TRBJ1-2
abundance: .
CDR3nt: TGCAGCGTTGGCTCTGACTCGGACTATGGCTACACCTTC
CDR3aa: CSVGSDSDYGYTF

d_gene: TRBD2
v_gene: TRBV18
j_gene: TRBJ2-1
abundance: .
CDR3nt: TGTGCCAGCTCACGCGAGCGGGAGGTAGGCAATGAGCAGTTCTTC
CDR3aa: CASSREREVGNEQFF

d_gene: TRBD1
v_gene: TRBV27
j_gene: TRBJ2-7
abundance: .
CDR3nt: TGTGCCAGCGGGGCAATAGGCCCCCTCCACGAACAGGGGGTGTACTTC
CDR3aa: CASGAIGPLHEQGVYF

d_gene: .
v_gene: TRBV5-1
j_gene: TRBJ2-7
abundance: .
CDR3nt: TGCGCCAGCAGCTTGGGGGTGTTCTCAACCTACGAGCAGTACTTC
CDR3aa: CASSLGVFSTYEQYF

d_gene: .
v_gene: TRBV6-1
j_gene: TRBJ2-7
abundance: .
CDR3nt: TGTGCCAGCAGTGAACGGGGTAGCGATAGCTCCTACGAGCAGTACTTC
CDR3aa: CASSERGSDSSYEQYF

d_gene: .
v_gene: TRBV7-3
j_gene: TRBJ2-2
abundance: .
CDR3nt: TGTGCCAGCAGCCCTCAGGAGGACACCGGGGAGCTGTTTTTT
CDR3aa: CASSPQEDTGELFF

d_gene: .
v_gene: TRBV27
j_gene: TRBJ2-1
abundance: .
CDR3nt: TGTGCCAGCAGTTTATCCCGAAGCTCCTACAATGAGCAGTTCTTC
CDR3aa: CASSLSRSSYNEQFF

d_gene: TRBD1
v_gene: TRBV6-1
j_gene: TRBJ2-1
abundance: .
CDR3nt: TGTGCCAGCAGTGAACCGGCAGGGGGTTCCTACAATGAGCAGTTCTTC
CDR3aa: CASSEPAGGSYNEQFF

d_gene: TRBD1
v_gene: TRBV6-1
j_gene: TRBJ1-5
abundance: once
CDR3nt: TGTGCCAGCAGTGAGGGACAGGGGGAGGGTCAGCCCCAGCATTTT
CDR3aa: CASSEGQGEGQPQHF

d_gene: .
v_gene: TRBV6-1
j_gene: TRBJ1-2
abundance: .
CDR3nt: TGTGCCAGCAGTGAAGCGCTTCATTTGGCCGGCCAGTCGACTAACTATGGCTACACCTTC
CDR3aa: CASSEALHLAGQSTNYGYTF

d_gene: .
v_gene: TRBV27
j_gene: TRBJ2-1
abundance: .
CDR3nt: TGTGCCAGCAGTTGGCCAGGTCCTGAGCAGTTCTTC
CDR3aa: CASSWPGPEQFF

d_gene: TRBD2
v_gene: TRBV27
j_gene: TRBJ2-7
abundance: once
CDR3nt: TGTGCCAGCAGTCACCCCTACACTAGCGGGAGGGCTTCGTCGACCTACGAGCAGTACTTC
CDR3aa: CASSHPYTSGRASSTYEQYF

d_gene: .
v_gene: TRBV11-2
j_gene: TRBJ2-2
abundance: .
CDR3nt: TGTGCCAGCAGCTTAGATGGGGCCGGAGTCGGGGAGCTGTTTTTT
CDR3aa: CASSLDGAGVGELFF

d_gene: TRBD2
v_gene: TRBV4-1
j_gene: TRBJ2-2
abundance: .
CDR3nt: TGCGCCAGCAGCCAGGGCCTAGCGGGAGGGTCGGACGGGGAGCTGTTTTTT
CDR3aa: CASSQGLAGGSDGELFF

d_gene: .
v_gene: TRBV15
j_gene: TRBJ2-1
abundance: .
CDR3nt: TGTGCCACCAGCAGACCTGATGCGGGGGCATGGAATGAGCAGTTCTTC
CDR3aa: CATSRPDAGAWNEQFF

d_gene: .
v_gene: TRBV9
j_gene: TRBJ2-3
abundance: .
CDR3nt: TGTGCCAGCAGCGAAGGGGATAATACGCAGTATTTT
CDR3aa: CASSEGDNTQYF

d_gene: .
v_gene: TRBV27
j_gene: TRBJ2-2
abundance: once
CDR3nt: TGTGCCAGCAGTTTAACCGGGGGAGCCGGGGAGCTGTTTTTT
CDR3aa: CASSLTGGAGELFF

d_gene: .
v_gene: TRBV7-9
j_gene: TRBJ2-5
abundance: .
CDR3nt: TGTGCCAGCAAACGGTGGTACGACCGGGCCGGACGGGAGACCCAGTACTTC
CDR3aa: CASKRWYDRAGRETQYF

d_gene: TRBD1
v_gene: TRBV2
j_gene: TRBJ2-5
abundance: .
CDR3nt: TGTGCCAGCAGTGACCGGGACAGACTTACGGTCGTCCAGTACTTC
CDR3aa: CASSDRDRLTVVQYF

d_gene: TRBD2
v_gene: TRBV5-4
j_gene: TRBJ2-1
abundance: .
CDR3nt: TGTGCCACCAATCGACTAGCGGGGACGTGGGGAGACAATGAGCAGTTCTTC
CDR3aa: CATNRLAGTWGDNEQFF

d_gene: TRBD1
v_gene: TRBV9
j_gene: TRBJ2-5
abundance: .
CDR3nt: TGTGCCAGCAGCCTGGGACAGGTCGAAGAGACCCAGTACTTC
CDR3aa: CASSLGQVEETQYF

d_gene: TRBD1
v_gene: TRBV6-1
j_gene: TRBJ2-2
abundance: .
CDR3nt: TGTGCCAGCAGAATGACAGGGATGGCCGGGGAGCTGTTTTTT
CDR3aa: CASRMTGMAGELFF

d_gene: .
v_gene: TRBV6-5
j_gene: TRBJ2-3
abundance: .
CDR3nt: TGTGCCAGCAGTGAGGGGGGGCCAGATACGCAGTATTTT
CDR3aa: CASSEGGPDTQYF

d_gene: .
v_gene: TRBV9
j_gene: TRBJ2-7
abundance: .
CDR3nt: TGTGCCAGCAGCGCCGACTCACTGGCCGGGTACGAGCAGTACTTC
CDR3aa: CASSADSLAGYEQYF

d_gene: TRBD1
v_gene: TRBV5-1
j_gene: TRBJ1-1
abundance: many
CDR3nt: TGCGCCAGCAGCCTAGGACAGGGTTCGAACACTGAAGCTTTCTTT
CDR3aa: CASSLGQGSNTEAFF

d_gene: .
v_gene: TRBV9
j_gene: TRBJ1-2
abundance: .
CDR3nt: TGTGCCAGCAGTGATGGCGGGGATGGCTACACCTTC
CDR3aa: CASSDGGDGYTF

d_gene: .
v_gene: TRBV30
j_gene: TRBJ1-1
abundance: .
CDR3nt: TGTGCCTGGAGTCTAATGAACACTGAAGCTTTCTTT
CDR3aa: CAWSLMNTEAFF

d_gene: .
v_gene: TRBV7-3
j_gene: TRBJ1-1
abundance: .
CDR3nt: TGTGCCAGCAGCCTCCTCAGTAACACTGAAGCTTTCTTT
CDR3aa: CASSLLSNTEAFF

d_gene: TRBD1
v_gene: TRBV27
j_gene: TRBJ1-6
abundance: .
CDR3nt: TGTGCCAGCAGTTTATCGGGACAGGGGGATTCACCCCTCCACTTT
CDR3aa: CASSLSGQGDSPLHF

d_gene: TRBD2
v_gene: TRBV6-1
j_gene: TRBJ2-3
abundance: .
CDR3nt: TGTGCCAGCAGTGAAGCGCCGGGAGGGGGGGGCGCAGATACGCAGTATTTT
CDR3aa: CASSEAPGGGGADTQYF

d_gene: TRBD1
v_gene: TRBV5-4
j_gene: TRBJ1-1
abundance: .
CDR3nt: TGTGCCAGCAGCTTGGAGGACAGGAGTTACACTGAAGCTTTCTTT
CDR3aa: CASSLEDRSYTEAFF

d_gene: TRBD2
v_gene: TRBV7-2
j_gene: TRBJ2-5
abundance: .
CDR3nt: TGTGCCAGCAGCTTCGCGGGAGAGGAGACCCAGTACTTC
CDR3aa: CASSFAGEETQYF

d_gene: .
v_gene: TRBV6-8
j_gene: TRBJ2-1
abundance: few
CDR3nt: TGTGCCATCCCCGGGGAAGGGAACAATGAGCAGTTCTTC
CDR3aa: CAIPGEGNNEQFF

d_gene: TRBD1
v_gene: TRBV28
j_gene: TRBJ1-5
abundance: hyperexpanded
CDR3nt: TGTGCCAGCAGTTTTCCAGGGGGGGGCAATCAGCCCCAGCATTTT
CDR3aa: CASSFPGGGNQPQHF

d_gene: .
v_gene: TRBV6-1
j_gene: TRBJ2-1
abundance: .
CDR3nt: TGTGCCAGCAGTGACAGCTCCTACAATGAGCAGTTCTTC
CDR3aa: CASSDSSYNEQFF

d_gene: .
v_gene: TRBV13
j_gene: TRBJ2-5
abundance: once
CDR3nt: TGTGCCAGCAAAGCAGAACTCCAAGAGACCCAGTACTTC
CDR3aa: CASKAELQETQYF

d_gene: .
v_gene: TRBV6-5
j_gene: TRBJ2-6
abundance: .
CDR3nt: TGTGCCAGCAGTTTGGAGTTGGGCTCTGGGGCCAACGTCCTGACTTTC
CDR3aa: CASSLELGSGANVLTF

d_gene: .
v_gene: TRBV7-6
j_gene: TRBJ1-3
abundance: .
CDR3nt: TGTGCCAGCAGCCCCGGGTCGGCCGGGCGGAGAGGAAACACCATATATTTT
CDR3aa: CASSPGSAGRRGNTIYF